This paragraph reports one T cell receptor beta chain. The antigen is undetermined. V was trimmed by 3 bases and J by 3 bases, leaving 12 bases between them. Germline CDR1 is MGHDK and CDR2 is SYGVNS. The CDR3 runs to 14 residues. Generated by immunoSEQ multiplex PCR, the TCRdb table keeps only in-frame clones and is missing some. Of approximately 300,000 clones detected, 80% to 90% appear once; the ten largest clones hold approximately 0.84%. This sample is drawn from a study of cytomegalovirus exposure and HLA in healthy donors. Study results and caveats: It was 150 to 200 TCR beta chains that were listed as cytomegalovirus-associated. Most sequenced TCRs were rare (though some public TCRs occurred in many donors).

Separation from the approximately 690-subject first cohort characterized the approximately 120-subject validation cohort, to which the donors belonged. The sequence was collected from a young woman in good health and CMV-seronegative. The chain is built from TRBV25-1 and TRBJ2-7, with D hard to call. Sequencing was performed on PBMCs. In DNA form, the CDR3 reads TGTGCCAGCAGTGACAATGTGGTAGACTACGAGCAGTACTTC. This translates into CASSDNVVDYEQYF.